These T cell receptor beta chains were read from a single sample in a study of EBV T-cell therapy then PD-1 blockade in nasopharyngeal carcinoma. Sequencing used immunoSEQ multiplex PCR; TCRdb keeps in-frame clones, though not all of them. The sample has 15,000 or so clones; approximately 80% are singletons. These receptors have no identified antigens. This specimen consisted of CD8+ T cells from blood, obtained at day 0 from a patient whose treatment included autologous EBV-specific T cells and nivolumab. Source of these receptors: a man aged 35 to 55 with nasopharyngeal carcinoma. Both conserved end residues are part of each CDR3. A D gene is named only where the DNA matches it firmly. Clone size, where shown, is once, few, many, or a class for clones that have expanded.

TRBJ2-3,-,TRBV6-5,-,CASRGVAFTDTQYF,TGTGCCAGCAGGGGAGTAGCATTTACAGATACGCAGTATTTT
TRBJ2-6,-,TRBV5-8,TRBD1,CASSLEGTGISGANVLTF,TGTGCCAGCAGCTTGGAGGGGACAGGGATCTCTGGGGCCAACGTCCTGACTTTC
TRBJ1-2,-,TRBV4-3,-,CASSQSGYGYTF,TGCGCCAGCAGCCAGTCCGGCTATGGCTACACCTTC
TRBJ2-7,large,TRBV24-1,-,CATSDEADSYEQYF,TGTGCCACCAGTGATGAGGCAGACTCCTACGAGCAGTACTTC
TRBJ2-7,-,TRBV19,-,CASSIEGLLDHEQYF,TGTGCCAGTAGTATAGAGGGCCTCCTAGACCACGAGCAGTACTTC
TRBJ2-7,-,TRBV2,-,CASSVGRSYEQYF,TGTGCCAGCAGTGTTGGCAGATCCTACGAGCAGTACTTC
TRBJ2-2,-,TRBV3-1/TRBV3-2,TRBD2,CASSQGTSGENTGELFF,TGTGCCAGCAGCCAAGGGACTAGCGGGGAGAACACCGGGGAGCTGTTTTTT
TRBJ2-3,-,TRBV10-3,TRBD2,CAISEPGLAGRHTQYF,TGTGCCATCAGTGAGCCAGGACTAGCGGGGCGCCATACGCAGTATTTT
TRBJ2-6,-,TRBV6-5,-,CASSYGGSGANVLTF,TGTGCCAGCAGTTACGGGGGGTCCGGGGCCAACGTCCTGACTTTC
TRBJ2-3,-,TRBV5-1,-,CASSLAGDRTSTDTQYF,TGCGCCAGCAGCTTGGCCGGAGACAGAACTAGCACAGATACGCAGTATTTT
TRBJ2-7,-,TRBV4-1,-,CASSQGVGAGYEQYF,TGCGCCAGCAGCCAAGGCGTGGGGGCCGGTTACGAGCAGTACTTC
TRBJ2-3,few,TRBV6-4,TRBD2,CASSESSGGADTQYF,TGTGCCAGCAGTGAATCTAGCGGGGGGGCAGATACGCAGTATTTT
TRBJ1-2,-,TRBV20-1,-,CSASPLRYGYTF,TGCAGTGCTAGTCCTTTGCGGTATGGCTACACCTTC
TRBJ2-7,-,TRBV14,-,CASSHYRTREQYF,TGTGCCAGCAGCCATTACAGAACACGGGAGCAGTACTTC
TRBJ1-3,-,TRBV7-9,-,CASSQTGTSRSGNTIYF,TGTGCCAGCAGTCAAACCGGGACATCGCGCTCTGGAAACACCATATATTTT
TRBJ1-1,-,TRBV7-3,-,CASSLGAGVNTEAFF,TGTGCCAGCAGCTTAGGCGCAGGGGTGAACACTGAAGCTTTCTTT
TRBJ1-6,-,TRBV30,-,CAWGGAVTNSPLHF,TGTGCCTGGGGAGGGGCGGTTACCAATTCACCCCTCCACTTT
TRBJ1-4,-,TRBV7-2,TRBD1,CASSLAGQEHNEKLFF,TGTGCCAGCAGCTTAGCGGGACAGGAACATAATGAAAAACTGTTTTTT
TRBJ2-3,once,TRBV7-9,TRBD2,CASSTRLAPSTDTQYF,TGTGCCAGCAGCACGCGACTAGCTCCTAGCACAGATACGCAGTATTTT
TRBJ2-7,-,TRBV10-3,TRBD1,CAAGQGSYEQYF,TGTGCCGCCGGACAGGGGTCGTACGAGCAGTACTTC
TRBJ1-4,-,TRBV5-1,TRBD1,CASRVTGATNEKLFF,TGCGCCAGCAGAGTTACAGGGGCAACTAATGAAAAACTGTTTTTT
TRBJ1-2,-,TRBV5-6,TRBD1,CASSLGTGKHGYTF,TGTGCCAGCAGCTTGGGGACAGGAAAGCATGGCTACACCTTC
TRBJ1-1,-,TRBV2,TRBD1,CASQPGQSFPEAFF,TGTGCCAGCCAACCGGGACAGTCTTTTCCTGAAGCTTTCTTT
TRBJ1-5,-,TRBV28,-,CASSPIQPYSNQPQHF,TGTGCCAGCAGCCCGATACAGCCTTATAGCAATCAGCCCCAGCATTTT
TRBJ1-1,-,TRBV5-1,-,CASSSLDGAAEAFF,TGCGCCAGCAGCTCTTTGGATGGGGCAGCTGAAGCTTTCTTT
TRBJ2-1,-,TRBV19,-,CASSIPRGNEQFF,TGTGCCAGTAGTATCCCAAGAGGCAATGAGCAGTTCTTC
TRBJ2-2,few,TRBV5-4,TRBD2,CASSPRARIAGVHTGELFF,TGTGCCAGCAGCCCCCGAGCCAGAATAGCGGGGGTCCACACCGGGGAGCTGTTTTTT
TRBJ2-7,-,TRBV27,-,CASSFGSAYEQYF,TGTGCCAGCAGTTTCGGCAGCGCCTACGAGCAGTACTTC